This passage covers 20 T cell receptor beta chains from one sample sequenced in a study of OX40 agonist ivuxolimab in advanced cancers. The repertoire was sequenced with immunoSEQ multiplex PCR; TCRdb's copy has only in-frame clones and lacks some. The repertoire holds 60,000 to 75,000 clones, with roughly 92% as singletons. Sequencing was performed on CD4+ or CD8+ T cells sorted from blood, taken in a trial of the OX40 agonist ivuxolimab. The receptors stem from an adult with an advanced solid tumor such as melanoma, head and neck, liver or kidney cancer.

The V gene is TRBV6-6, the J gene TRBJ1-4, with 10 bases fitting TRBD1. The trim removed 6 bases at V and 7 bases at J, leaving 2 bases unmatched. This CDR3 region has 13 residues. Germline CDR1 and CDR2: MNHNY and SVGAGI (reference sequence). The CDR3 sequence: CASRDRGPEKLFF. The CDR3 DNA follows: TGTGCCAGCAGAGACAGGGGGCCTGAAAAACTGTTTTTT.

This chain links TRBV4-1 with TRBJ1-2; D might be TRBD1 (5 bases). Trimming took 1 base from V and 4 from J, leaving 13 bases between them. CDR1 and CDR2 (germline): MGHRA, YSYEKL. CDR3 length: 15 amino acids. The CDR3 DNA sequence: TGCGCCAGCAGCCAAGTAGGCAGGGAGGGCTATGGCTACACCTTC. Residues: CASSQVGREGYGYTF.

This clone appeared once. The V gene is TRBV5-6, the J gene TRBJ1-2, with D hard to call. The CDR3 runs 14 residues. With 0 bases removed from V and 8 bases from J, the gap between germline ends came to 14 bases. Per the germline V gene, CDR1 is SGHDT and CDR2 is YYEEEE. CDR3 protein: CASSLGRLRGGYTF. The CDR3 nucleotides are TGTGCCAGCAGCTTGGGAAGGCTACGCGGAGGCTACACCTTC.

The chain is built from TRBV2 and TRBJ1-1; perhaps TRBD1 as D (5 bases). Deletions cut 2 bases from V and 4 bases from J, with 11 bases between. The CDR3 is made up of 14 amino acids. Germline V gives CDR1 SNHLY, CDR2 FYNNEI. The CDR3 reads CASSEWRGGTEAFF. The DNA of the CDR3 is TGTGCCAGCAGTGAATGGAGGGGTGGCACTGAAGCTTTCTTT.

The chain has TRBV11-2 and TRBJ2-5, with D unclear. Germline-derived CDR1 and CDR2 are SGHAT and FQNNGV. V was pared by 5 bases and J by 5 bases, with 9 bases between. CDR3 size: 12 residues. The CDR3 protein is CASSHDGETQYF. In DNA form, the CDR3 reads TGTGCCAGCAGCCACGACGGGGAGACCCAGTACTTC.

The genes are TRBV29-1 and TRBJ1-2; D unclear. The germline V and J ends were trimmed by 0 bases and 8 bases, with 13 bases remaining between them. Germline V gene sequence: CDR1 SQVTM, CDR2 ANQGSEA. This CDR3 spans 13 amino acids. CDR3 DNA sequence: TGCAGCGTTGAAGAAGTAAGGGTTTGGGGCTACACCTTC. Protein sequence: CSVEEVRVWGYTF.

The chain's CDR3 is CASSQVFGGIYEQYF. For the CDR3, the DNA is TGCGCCAGCAGCCAAGTTTTTGGCGGCATCTACGAGCAGTACTTC. The chain carries TRBV4-3 and TRBJ2-7; no definite D call. Trimming took 1 base from V and 3 from J, leaving 13 bases between them. There are 15 residues in the CDR3. Germline values: CDR1 LGHNA, CDR2 YSLEER.

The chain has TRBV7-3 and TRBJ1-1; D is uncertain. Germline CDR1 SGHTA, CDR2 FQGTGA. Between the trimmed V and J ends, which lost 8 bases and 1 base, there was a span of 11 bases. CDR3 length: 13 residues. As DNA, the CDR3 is TGTGCCAGCGGGAAGTTGGGGAACACTGAAGCTTTCTTT. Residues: CASGKLGNTEAFF. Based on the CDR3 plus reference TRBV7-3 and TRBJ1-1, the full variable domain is GAGVSQTPSNKVTEKGKYVELRCDPISGHTALYWYRQSLGQGPEFLIYFQGTGAADDSGLPNDRFFAVRPEGSVSTLKIQRTERGDSAVYLCASGKLGNTEAFFGQGTRLTVV.

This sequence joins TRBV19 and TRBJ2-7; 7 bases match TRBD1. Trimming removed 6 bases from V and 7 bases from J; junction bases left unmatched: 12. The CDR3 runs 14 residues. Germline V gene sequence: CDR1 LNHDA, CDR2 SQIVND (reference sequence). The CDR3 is CASRTGTDLLEQYF. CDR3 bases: TGTGCCAGTAGAACCGGGACAGACCTTTTGGAGCAGTACTTC.

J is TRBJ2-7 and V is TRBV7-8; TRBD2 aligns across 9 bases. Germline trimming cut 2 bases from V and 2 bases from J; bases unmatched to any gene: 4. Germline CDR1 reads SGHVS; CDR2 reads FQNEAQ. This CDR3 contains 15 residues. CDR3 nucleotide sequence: TGTGCCAGCAGCTTATTAATAGCGGGGGCCTACGAGCAGTACTTC. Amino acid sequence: CASSLLIAGAYEQYF. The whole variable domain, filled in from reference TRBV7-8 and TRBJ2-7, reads GAGVSQSPRYKVAKRGQDVALRCDPISGHVSLFWYQQALGQGPEFLTYFQNEAQLDKSGLPSDRFFAERPEGSVSTLKIQRTQQEDSAVYLCASSLLIAGAYEQYFGPGTRLTVT.

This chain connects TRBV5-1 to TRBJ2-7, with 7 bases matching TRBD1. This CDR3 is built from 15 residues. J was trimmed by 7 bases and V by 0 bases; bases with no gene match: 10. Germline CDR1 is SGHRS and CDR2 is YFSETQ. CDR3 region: CASSLGTGSNGEQYF. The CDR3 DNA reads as TGCGCCAGCAGCTTGGGGACAGGATCGAACGGGGAGCAGTACTTC.

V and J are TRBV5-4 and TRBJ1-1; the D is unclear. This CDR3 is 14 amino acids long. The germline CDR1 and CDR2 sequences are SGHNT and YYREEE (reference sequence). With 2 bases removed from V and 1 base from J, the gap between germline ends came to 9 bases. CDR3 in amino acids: CASSFGGSNTEAFF. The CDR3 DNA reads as TGTGCCAGCAGCTTCGGCGGTTCGAACACTGAAGCTTTCTTT.

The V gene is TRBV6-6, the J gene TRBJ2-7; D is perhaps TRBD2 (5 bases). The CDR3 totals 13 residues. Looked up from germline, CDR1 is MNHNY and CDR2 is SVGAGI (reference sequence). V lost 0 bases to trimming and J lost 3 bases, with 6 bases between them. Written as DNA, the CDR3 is TGTGCCAGCAGTTACTCTGCGGGCTACGAGCAGTACTTC. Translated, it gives CASSYSAGYEQYF.

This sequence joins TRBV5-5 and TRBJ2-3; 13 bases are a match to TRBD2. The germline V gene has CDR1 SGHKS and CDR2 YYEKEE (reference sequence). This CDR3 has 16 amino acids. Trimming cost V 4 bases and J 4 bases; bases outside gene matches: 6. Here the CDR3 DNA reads TGTGCCAGCAGCCCCGGACTAGCGGGAGACCCAGATACGCAGTATTTT. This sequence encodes CASSPGLAGDPDTQYF.

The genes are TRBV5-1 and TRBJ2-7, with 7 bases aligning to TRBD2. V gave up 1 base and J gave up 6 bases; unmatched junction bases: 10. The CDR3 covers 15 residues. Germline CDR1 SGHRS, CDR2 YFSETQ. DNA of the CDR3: TGCGCCAGCAGCTTGTGGAGGGAGGGCCTTCGCGAGCAGTACTTC. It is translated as CASSLWREGLREQYF.

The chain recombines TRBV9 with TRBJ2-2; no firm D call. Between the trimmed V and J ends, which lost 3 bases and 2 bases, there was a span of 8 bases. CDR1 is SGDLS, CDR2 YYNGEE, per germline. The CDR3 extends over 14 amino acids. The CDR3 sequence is CASSAGINTGELFF. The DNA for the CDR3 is TGTGCCAGCAGCGCAGGAATTAACACCGGGGAGCTGTTTTTT.

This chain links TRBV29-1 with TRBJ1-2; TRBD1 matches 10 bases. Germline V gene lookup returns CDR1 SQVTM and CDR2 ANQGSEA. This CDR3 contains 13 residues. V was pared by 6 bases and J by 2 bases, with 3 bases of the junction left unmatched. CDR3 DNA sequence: TGCAGCGTCGGACAGGGGGAAAACTATGGCTACACCTTC. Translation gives CSVGQGENYGYTF.

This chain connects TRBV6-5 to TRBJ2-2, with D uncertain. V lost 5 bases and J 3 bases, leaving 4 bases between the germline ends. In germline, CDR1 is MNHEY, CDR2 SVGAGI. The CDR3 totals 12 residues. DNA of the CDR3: TGTGCCAGCAGTACTTACACCGGGGAGCTGTTTTTT. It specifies CASSTYTGELFF.

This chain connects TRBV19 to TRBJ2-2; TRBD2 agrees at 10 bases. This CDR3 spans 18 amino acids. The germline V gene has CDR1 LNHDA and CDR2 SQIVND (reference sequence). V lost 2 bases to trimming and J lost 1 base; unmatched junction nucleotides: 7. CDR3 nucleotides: TGTGCCAGTAGTATATCGTTAGCGGGAGGTTTGAACACCGGGGAGCTGTTTTTT. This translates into CASSISLAGGLNTGELFF.

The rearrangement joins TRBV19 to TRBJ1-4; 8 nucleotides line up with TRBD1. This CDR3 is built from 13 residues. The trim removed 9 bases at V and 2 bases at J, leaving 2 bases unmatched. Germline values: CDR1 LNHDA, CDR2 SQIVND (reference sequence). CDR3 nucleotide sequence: TGTGCCAGCCGGGACAGGACTAATGAAAAACTGTTTTTT. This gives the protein CASRDRTNEKLFF.